The 2 T cell receptor beta chains given below trace back to one sample, sequenced in a study of regulatory T cells in long-lasting Graves disease. Time point here: newly diagnosed GD, antithyroid drugs for less than 3 months. From PBMCs, RNA was extracted and then used to make the TCR library. Building of the TCR beta libraries involved iRepertoire HTBI primers and Arm-PCR of CDR3 regions. Using its own MiXCR run on the multiplex PCR reads, TCRdb lists one record per CDR3 protein. The sample records hundreds of thousands of distinct CDR3 sequences, roughly 15% being singletons. A further study also used this sample, focusing on T cells in Graves' hyperthyroidism and ophthalmopathy.

The sequencing here drew on peripheral blood mononuclear cells (PBMCs), taken at new diagnosis, from a patient treated with antithyroid drugs. The receptors here all came from a woman aged 25 to 39 with Graves disease.

Ten or more counts support this clonotype. V is TRBV7-6 and J is TRBJ2-1; unclear D gene. V was trimmed by 3 bases and J by 9 bases, leaving 18 bases between them. In germline, CDR1 is SGHVS, CDR2 FNYEAQ. The CDR3 loop spans 15 amino acids. As DNA, the CDR3 is TGTGCCAGCAGCTTGGGTTCCGTGGCGGCCGGTGAGCAGTTCTTC. Translating gives CASSLGSVAAGEQFF.

The chain is built from TRBV18 and TRBJ2-3; possible D gene TRBD2, 5 bases. V was clipped by 4 bases and J by 0 bases, with 8 bases between them. CDR3 length: 14 residues. Germline CDR1 is KGHSH and CDR2 is LQKENI. DNA for the CDR3: TGTGCCAGCTCACGCGGGCGTAGCACAGATACGCAGTATTTT. Translated, it gives CASSRGRSTDTQYF.